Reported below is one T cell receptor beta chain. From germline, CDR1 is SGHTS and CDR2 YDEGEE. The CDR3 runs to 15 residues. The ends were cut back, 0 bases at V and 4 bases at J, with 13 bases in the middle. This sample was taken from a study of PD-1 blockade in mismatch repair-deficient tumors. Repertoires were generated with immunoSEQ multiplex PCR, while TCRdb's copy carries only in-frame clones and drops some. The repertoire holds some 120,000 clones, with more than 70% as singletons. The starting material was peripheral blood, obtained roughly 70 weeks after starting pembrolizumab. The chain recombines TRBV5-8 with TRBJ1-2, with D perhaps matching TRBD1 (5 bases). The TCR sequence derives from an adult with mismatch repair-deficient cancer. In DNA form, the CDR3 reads TGTGCCAGCAGCTTGGGGCAGGGCGGGTTCTATGGCTACACCTTC. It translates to CASSLGQGGFYGYTF.